This T cell receptor (beta chain) is drawn from a study of T cell responses to AZD1222 COVID-19 vaccine. Whole-study findings and limits: Most donors were white British and more were female, and clonal diversity was possibly underestimated. Vaccine-related CD4 TCRs covered spike, predominating at 160-218 and 743-854.

Some clones are missing from TCRdb's copy, which holds only in-frame ones; the method was immunoSEQ multiplex PCR. The sample has roughly 180,000 clones, over 75% seen once. A remark on this clone: The antigen is not known.

Between the trimmed V and J ends, which lost 0 bases and 5 bases, there was a span of 20 bases. The germline V gene has CDR1 LGHDT and CDR2 YNNKEL (reference sequence). This CDR3 has 17 amino acids. The V call is TRBV3-1 (or the pseudogene TRBV3-2), the J call TRBJ2-7, with D tentatively TRBD2 (5 bases). The specimen was peripheral blood, collected on day 0 of AZD1222 vaccination. This TCR was recovered from an adult in good health. This CDR3 reads CASSQDTHRRESHEQYV. CDR3 in DNA: TGTGCCAGCAGCCAAGATACACACCGTAGGGAGAGTCACGAGCAGTACGTC.